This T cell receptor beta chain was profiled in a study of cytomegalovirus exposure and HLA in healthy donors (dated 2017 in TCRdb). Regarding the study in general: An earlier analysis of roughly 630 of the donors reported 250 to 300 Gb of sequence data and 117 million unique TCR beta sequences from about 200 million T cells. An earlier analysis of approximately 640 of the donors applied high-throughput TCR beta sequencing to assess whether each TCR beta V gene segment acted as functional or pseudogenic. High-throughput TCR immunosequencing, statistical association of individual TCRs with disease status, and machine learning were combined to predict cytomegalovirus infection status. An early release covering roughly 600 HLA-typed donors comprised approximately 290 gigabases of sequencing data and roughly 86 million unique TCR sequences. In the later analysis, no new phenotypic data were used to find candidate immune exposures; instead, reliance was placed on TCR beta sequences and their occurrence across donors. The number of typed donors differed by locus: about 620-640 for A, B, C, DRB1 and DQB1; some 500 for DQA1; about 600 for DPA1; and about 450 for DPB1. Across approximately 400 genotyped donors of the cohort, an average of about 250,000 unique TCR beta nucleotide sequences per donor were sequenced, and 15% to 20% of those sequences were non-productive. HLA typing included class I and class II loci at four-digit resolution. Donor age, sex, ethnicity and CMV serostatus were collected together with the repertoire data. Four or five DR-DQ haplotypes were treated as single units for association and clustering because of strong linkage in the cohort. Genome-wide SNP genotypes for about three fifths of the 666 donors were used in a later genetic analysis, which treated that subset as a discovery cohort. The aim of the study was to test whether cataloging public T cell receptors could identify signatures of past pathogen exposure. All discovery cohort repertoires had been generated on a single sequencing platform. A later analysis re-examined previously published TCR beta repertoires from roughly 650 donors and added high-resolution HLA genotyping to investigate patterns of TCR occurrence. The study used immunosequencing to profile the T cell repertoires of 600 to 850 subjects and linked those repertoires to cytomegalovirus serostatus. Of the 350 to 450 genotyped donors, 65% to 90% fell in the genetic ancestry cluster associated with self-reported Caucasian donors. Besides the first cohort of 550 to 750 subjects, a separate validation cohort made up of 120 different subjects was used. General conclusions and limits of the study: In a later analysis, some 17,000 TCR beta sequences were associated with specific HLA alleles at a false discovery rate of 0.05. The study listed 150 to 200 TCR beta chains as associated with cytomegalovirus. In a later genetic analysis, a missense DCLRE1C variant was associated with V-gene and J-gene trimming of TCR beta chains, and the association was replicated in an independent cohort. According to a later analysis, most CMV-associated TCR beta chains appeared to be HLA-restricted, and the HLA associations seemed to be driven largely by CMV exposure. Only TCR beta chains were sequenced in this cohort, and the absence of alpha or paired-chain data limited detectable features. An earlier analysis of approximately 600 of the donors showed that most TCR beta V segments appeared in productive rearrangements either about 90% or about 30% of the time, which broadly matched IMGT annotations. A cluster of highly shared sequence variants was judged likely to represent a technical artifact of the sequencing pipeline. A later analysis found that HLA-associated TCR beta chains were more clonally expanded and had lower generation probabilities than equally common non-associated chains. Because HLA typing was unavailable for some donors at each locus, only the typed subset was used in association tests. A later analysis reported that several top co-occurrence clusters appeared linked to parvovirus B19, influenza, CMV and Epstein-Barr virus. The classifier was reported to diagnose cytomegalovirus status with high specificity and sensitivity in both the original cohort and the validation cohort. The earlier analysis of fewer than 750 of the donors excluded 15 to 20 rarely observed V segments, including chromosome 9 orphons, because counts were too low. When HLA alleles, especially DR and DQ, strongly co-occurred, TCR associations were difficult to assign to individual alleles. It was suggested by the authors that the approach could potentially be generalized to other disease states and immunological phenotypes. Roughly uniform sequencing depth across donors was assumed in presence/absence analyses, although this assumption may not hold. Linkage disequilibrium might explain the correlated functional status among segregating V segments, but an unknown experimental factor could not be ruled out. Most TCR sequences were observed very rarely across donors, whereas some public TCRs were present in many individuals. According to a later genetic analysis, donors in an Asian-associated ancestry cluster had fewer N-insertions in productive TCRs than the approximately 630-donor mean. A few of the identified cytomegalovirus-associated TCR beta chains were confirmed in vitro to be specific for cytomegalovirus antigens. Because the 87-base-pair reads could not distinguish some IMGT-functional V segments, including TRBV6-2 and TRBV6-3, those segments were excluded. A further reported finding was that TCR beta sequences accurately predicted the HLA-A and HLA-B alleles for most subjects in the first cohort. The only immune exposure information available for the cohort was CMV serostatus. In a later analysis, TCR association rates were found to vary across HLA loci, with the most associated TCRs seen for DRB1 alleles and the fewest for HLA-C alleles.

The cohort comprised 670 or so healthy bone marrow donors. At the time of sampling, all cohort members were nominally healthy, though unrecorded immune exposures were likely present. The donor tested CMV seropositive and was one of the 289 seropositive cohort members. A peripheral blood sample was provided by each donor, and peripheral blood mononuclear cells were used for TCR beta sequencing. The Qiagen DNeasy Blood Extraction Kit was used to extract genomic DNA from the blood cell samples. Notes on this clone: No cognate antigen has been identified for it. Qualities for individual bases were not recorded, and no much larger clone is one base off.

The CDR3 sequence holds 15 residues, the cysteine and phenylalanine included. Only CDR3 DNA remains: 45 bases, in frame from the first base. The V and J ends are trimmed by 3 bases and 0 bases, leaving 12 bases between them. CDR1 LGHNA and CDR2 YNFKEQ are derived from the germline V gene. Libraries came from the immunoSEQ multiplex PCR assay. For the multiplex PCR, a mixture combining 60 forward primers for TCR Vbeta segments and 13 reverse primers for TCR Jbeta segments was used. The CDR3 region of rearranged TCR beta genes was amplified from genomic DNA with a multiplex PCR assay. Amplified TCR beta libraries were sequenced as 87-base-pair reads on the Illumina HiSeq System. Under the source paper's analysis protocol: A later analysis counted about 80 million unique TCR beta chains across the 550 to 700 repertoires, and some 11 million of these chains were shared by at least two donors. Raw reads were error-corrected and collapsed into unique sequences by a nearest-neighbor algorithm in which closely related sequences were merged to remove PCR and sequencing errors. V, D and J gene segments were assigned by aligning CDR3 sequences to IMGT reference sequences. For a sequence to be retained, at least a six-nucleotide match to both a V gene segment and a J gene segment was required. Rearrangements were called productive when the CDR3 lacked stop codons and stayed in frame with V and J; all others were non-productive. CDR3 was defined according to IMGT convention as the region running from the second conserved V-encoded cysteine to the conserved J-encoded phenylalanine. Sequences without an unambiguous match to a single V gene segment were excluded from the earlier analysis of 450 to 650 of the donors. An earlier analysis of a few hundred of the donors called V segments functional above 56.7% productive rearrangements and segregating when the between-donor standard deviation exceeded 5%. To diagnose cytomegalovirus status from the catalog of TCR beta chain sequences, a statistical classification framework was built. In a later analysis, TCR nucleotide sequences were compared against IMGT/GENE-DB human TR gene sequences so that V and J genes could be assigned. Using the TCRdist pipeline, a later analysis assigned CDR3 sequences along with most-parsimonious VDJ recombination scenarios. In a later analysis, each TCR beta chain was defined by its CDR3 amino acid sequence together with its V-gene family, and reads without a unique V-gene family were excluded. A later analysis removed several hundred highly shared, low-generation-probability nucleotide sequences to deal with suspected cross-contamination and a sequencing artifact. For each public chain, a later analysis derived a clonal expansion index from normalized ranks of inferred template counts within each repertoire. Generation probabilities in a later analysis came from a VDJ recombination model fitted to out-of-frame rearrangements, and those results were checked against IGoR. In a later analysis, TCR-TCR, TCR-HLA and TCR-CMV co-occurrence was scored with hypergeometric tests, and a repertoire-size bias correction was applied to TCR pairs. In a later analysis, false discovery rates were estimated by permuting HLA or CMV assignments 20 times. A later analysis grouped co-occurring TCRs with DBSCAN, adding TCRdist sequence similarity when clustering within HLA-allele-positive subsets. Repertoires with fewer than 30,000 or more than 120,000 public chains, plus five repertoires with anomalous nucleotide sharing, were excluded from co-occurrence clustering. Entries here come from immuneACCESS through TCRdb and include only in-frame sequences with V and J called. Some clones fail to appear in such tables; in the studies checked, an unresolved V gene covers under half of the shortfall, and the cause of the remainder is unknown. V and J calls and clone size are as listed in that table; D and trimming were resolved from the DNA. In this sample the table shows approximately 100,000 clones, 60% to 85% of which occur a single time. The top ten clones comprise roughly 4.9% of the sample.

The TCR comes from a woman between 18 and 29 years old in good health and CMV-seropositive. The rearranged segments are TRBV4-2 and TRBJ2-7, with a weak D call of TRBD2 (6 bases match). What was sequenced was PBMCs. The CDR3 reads CASSQDLAYSYEQYF. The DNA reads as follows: TGTGCCAGCAGCCAGGATCTAGCGTACTCCTACGAGCAGTACTTC.